One T cell receptor (beta chain) is described in this entry. The antigen remains unidentified. The data were taken from a study of cytomegalovirus exposure and HLA in healthy donors. As for the study in general: As released early, the data held 75 million to 90 million unique TCRs from HLA-typed donors.

The primer mix had 60 Vbeta and 13 Jbeta primers. Assay used: immunoSEQ multiplex PCR; TCRdb lists only in-frame clones, some missing. The sample lists 95,000 to 150,000 clones, around 79% occurring once. V was clipped by 2 bases and J by 1 base, with 14 bases between them. Per germline, CDR1 GTSNPN and CDR2 SVGIG (reference sequence). This CDR3 comprises 15 residues. Overall study findings and caveats: Earlier analysis yielded a pattern in which most TCR beta V segments were productive about 90% or about 30% of the time. According to the study, 180 or so TCR beta chains were cytomegalovirus-associated. In a later analysis, a missense DCLRE1C variant was linked to TCR beta V- and J-gene trimming.

Sequences were obtained from PBMCs. This receptor was taken from a woman between 18 and 30 years old in good health and CMV-seronegative. The chain carries TRBV30 and TRBJ1-2, with D possibly TRBD1 on 6 matching bases. The CDR3 here is CAWSPGVWVNYGYTF. Here the CDR3 DNA reads TGTGCCTGGAGTCCAGGGGTTTGGGTTAACTATGGCTACACCTTC.